These 25 T cell receptor beta chains share one sample of origin, sequenced in a study of blood T cell repertoires in COVID-19. The repertoire was sequenced with immunoSEQ multiplex PCR; TCRdb's copy has only in-frame clones and lacks some. The repertoire holds 300,000 to 400,000 clones, with 86% as singletons. The material sequenced was peripheral blood. All receptors derive from a woman aged 60-70 years with COVID-19, enrolled during active disease.

This clone has a single count. This rearrangement joins TRBV3-1 (or the pseudogene TRBV3-2) to TRBJ2-7, with D perhaps matching TRBD2 (5 bases). The V gene lost 4 bases and the J gene lost 2 bases, with 12 bases spanning the gap. The CDR3 contains 14 residues. CDR1 and CDR2 (germline): LGHDT, YNNKEL (reference sequence). The CDR3 protein is CASSPQWGAYEQYF. For the CDR3, the DNA is TGTGCCAGCAGCCCCCAGTGGGGAGCCTACGAGCAGTACTTC.

The chain uses TRBV7-8 and TRBJ2-1; a weak D match, TRBD2 (5 bases). The ends were cut back, 1 base at V and 6 bases at J, with 16 bases in the middle. The CDR3 covers 16 residues. The germline V gene has CDR1 SGHVS and CDR2 FQNEAQ. The CDR3 loop is CASSLVGGPVGNEQFF. The CDR3 coding sequence is TGTGCCAGCAGCTTAGTCGGCGGGCCGGTTGGCAATGAGCAGTTCTTC.

The J gene is TRBJ1-1, the V gene TRBV7-8, with D possibly being TRBD1 (5 bases). This CDR3 region has 13 residues. Trimming took 5 bases from V and 5 from J, leaving 12 bases between them. Germline CDR1 is SGHVS and CDR2 is FQNEAQ. The CDR3 protein is CASSTQGHTEAFF. The CDR3 DNA follows: TGTGCCAGCAGCACCCAGGGTCATACTGAAGCTTTCTTT.

This sequence joins TRBV19 and TRBJ2-3; TRBD2 matches at 7 bases. The CDR3 runs 13 residues. Trimming took 6 bases from V and 3 from J; bases not matched to a gene: 3. CDR1 is LNHDA and CDR2 is SQIVND in the germline V gene (reference sequence). CDR3 nucleotide sequence: TGTGCCAGTAGGCAGGGAGGGACAGATACGCAGTATTTT. Translated: CASRQGGTDTQYF.

This clone was detected a few times. The V call is TRBV7-8, the J call TRBJ1-5, with unresolved D. Germline assignment: CDR1 SGHVS and CDR2 FQNEAQ. The length of the CDR3 is 14 residues. V was trimmed by 3 bases and J by 0 bases, leaving 6 bases between them. Here the CDR3 DNA reads TGTGCCAGCAGCTTTGTAAATAGCAATCAGCCCCAGCATTTT. Its protein product is CASSFVNSNQPQHF.

The chain recombines TRBV7-3 with TRBJ2-1; D possibly corresponds to TRBD2 (6 bases). Germline values: CDR1 SGHTA, CDR2 FQGTGA. The CDR3 consists of 17 residues. V lost 1 base, J lost 4 bases, and 17 bases lay in between. CDR3 sequence (DNA): TGTGCCAGCAGCTTAATCGGCGGGGAAAGGACGTACAATGAGCAGTTCTTC. Amino acid sequence: CASSLIGGERTYNEQFF.

This chain joins TRBV23-1 and TRBJ1-2; 7 bases agree with TRBD1. Being an ORF, TRBV23-1 has a function that is uncertain. The CDR3 extends over 14 amino acids. V shed 8 bases, J shed 3 bases, and the junction held 9 bases outside the gene matches. For the CDR3, the DNA is TGCGCCAGCGGGACCAGGGGGGTAGACTATGGCTACACCTTC. Translating gives CASGTRGVDYGYTF.

The chain couples TRBV21-1 to TRBJ2-6; whether TRBD2, the table's D call, matches the DNA was not checked. TRBV21-1 constitutes a pseudogene. The CDR3 has 16 amino acids. Here the CDR3 reads CASSPTGRAGANVLTF. The CDR3 DNA sequence: TGTGCCAGCAGCCCGACGGGGAGGGCTGGGGCCAACGTCCTGACTTTC.

The chain employs TRBV3-1 (or the pseudogene TRBV3-2) and TRBJ1-6; TRBD1 is a possible D gene (5 bases). V shed 0 bases and J shed 7 bases, with 10 bases lying between them. CDR1 LGHDT and CDR2 YNNKEL come from the germline V gene (reference sequence). This CDR3 contains 15 residues. The CDR3 DNA is TGTGCCAGCAGCCAAGAGCAGGGTTACAATTCACCCCTCCACTTT. Translated, it gives CASSQEQGYNSPLHF.

The CDR3: CATADSLNTEAFF. CDR3 DNA sequence: TGTGCCACCGCGGACAGCTTGAACACTGAAGCTTTCTTT. This chain joins TRBV27 and TRBJ1-1; a possible D gene is TRBD1 (6 bases). Germline V gives CDR1 MNHEY, CDR2 SMNVEV (reference sequence). V lost 10 bases and J lost 0, with 12 bases in between. The CDR3 totals 13 residues.

The chain is built from TRBV7-6 and TRBJ2-3; 12 bases align to TRBD1. The V segment lost 1 base and the J segment 6 bases; nucleotides outside the gene matches: 2. This CDR3 has 15 amino acids. The germline V gene has CDR1 SGHVS and CDR2 FNYEAQ. In nucleotides, the CDR3 is TGTGCCAGCAGCTTAGGGGACAGGGGGCATGATACGCAGTATTTT. Protein sequence: CASSLGDRGHDTQYF.

J is TRBJ2-2 and V is TRBV12-3 or TRBV12-4; D not certain. This CDR3 is 13 amino acids long. Trimming removed 5 bases from V and 5 bases from J, with 9 bases in between. The CDR3 protein is CASSPRRTGELFF. In nucleotides, the CDR3 is TGTGCCAGCAGTCCCCGGCGGACCGGGGAGCTGTTTTTT.

The genes are TRBV19 and TRBJ1-4; TRBD1 might be the D (5 bases). With 3 bases removed from V and 0 bases from J, the gap between germline ends came to 11 bases. The CDR3 runs to 16 residues. Germline values: CDR1 LNHDA, CDR2 SQIVND (reference sequence). The CDR3 region is CASSMHQGATNEKLFF. The CDR3 DNA sequence: TGTGCCAGTAGTATGCACCAGGGTGCAACTAATGAAAAACTGTTTTTT.

This clone was counted a single time. CDR3 region: CASSHHQGPHQAFF. The CDR3 nucleotides read TGTGCCAGCAGCCACCACCAGGGGCCTCACCAAGCTTTCTTT. V and J are TRBV3-1 (or the pseudogene TRBV3-2) and TRBJ1-1, with D maybe TRBD1 (6 bases). The V end was cut by 3 bases, the J end by 9 bases, with 17 bases between. Germline values: CDR1 LGHDT, CDR2 YNNKEL (reference sequence). The CDR3 loop spans 14 amino acids.

The CDR3 loop is CASSLQDRSGEPQHF. Here the CDR3 DNA reads TGTGCCAGCAGCTTACAGGACAGGTCTGGTGAGCCCCAGCATTTT. The rearrangement uses TRBV7-2 and TRBJ1-5; 7 bases match TRBD1. This CDR3 is built from 15 residues. V gave up 2 bases and J gave up 8 bases; unmatched junction bases: 9. The germline V gene has CDR1 SGHTA and CDR2 FQGNSA. The entire variable domain, with the rest obtained from reference TRBV7-2 and TRBJ1-5, is as follows: GAGVSQSPSNKVTEKGKDVELRCDPISGHTALYWYRQSLGQGLEFLIYFQGNSAPDKSGLPSDRFSAERTGGSVSTLTIQRTQQEDSAVYLCASSLQDRSGEPQHFGDGTRLSIL.

As regards this clone: Within the sample, other DNA sequences also encode this same CDR3. The chain is built from TRBV6-5 and TRBJ1-1; TRBD1 might be the D (6 bases). V dropped 3 bases and J dropped 10 bases, with 12 bases sitting between them. The CDR3 spans 12 residues. Germline V gene data show CDR1 as MNHEY and CDR2 as SVGAGI. The CDR3 protein is CASSYRGGVAFF. The CDR3 bases are TGTGCCAGCAGTTATAGGGGGGGGGTAGCTTTCTTT.

V gene TRBV19 combines with J gene TRBJ1-2; D is unresolved. This CDR3 has 15 residues. Germline CDR1 reads LNHDA; CDR2 reads SQIVND (reference sequence). Deletions cut 2 bases from V and 5 bases from J, with 15 bases between. The CDR3: CASSIRGELLYGYTF. Written as DNA, the CDR3 is TGTGCCAGTAGTATACGGGGAGAACTCTTGTATGGCTACACCTTC.

This rearrangement joins TRBV9 to TRBJ2-1; 10 positions match TRBD2. There are 15 residues in the CDR3. The germline CDR1 and CDR2 sequences are SGDLS and YYNGEE. V shed 0 bases and J 9 bases; nucleotides not matched to a gene: 6. The CDR3 bases are TGTGCCAGCAGCGTAGAAAGCGGGGGGGCTCGTGAGCAGTTCTTC. It specifies CASSVESGGAREQFF.

The chain combines TRBV7-9 with TRBJ2-1, with TRBD1 identical over 9 bases. CDR1 and CDR2 from the germline V gene are SEHNR and FQNEAQ (reference sequence). This CDR3 spans 13 amino acids. With V trimmed by 5 bases and J by 10 bases, 6 bases remained unmatched. CDR3 region: CASSLRDRVEQFF. The CDR3 DNA follows: TGTGCCAGCAGCCTAAGGGACAGGGTCGAGCAGTTCTTC.

The chain uses TRBV6-5 and TRBJ2-1; the D gene is possibly TRBD2 (6 bases). V dropped 4 bases and J dropped 0 bases, with 13 bases sitting between them. The CDR3 totals 16 residues. Germline-derived CDR1 and CDR2 are MNHEY and SVGAGI. The CDR3 nucleotides read TGTGCCAGCAGTTCCGCGGGGCCGAGCTCCTACAATGAGCAGTTCTTC. It yields the protein CASSSAGPSSYNEQFF.

With regard to this clone: Other DNA sequences in the same sample also yield this CDR3. The chain recombines TRBV11-2 with TRBJ1-1; D is possibly TRBD1 (6 bases). The germline V gene encodes CDR1 SGHAT and CDR2 FQNNGV. V lost 5 bases, J lost 7 bases, and 8 bases lay in between. The CDR3 runs to 11 residues. Here the CDR3 reads CASSLQGEAFF. The CDR3 DNA sequence: TGTGCCAGCAGCCTACAGGGTGAAGCTTTCTTT.

This clone was seen more than once but under ten times. The sample has other DNA sequences that encode this CDR3 too. The rearrangement links TRBV6-5 to TRBJ2-7; 7 nucleotides line up with TRBD2. V lost 6 bases to trimming and J lost 7 bases; unmatched junction nucleotides: 6. CDR1 is MNHEY and CDR2 is SVGAGI in the germline V gene. The CDR3 length is 12 residues. CDR3 sequence: CASRDGAGEQYF. CDR3 nucleotides: TGTGCCAGCAGGGACGGAGCGGGGGAGCAGTACTTC.

J is TRBJ1-5 and V is TRBV7-2; 8 nucleotides agree with TRBD1. The CDR3 extends over 15 amino acids. From germline, CDR1 is SGHTA and CDR2 FQGNSA. V shed 0 bases, J shed 5 bases, and the junction held 3 bases outside the gene matches. The CDR3 region is CASSLAGQAYQPQHF. CDR3 DNA sequence: TGTGCCAGCAGCTTAGCGGGACAGGCCTATCAGCCCCAGCATTTT.

The chain links TRBV3-1 (or the pseudogene TRBV3-2) to TRBJ2-7, with 7 bases identical to TRBD1. This CDR3 contains 14 residues. The germline V gene encodes CDR1 LGHDT and CDR2 YNNKEL (reference sequence). Trimming removed 6 bases from V and 0 bases from J; junction bases left unmatched: 5. CDR3 protein: CASSRQGNSYEQYF. The CDR3 bases are TGTGCCAGCAGTAGACAGGGTAACTCCTACGAGCAGTACTTC.

The chain combines TRBV20-1 with TRBJ1-3; unclear D gene. Trimming cost V 3 bases and J 0 bases, with 12 bases left between them. This CDR3 has 15 amino acids. CDR1 and CDR2 (germline): DFQATT, SNEGSKA (reference sequence). CDR3 amino acids: CSASADGGSGNTIYF. The CDR3 nucleotides are TGCAGTGCTAGTGCTGACGGCGGCTCTGGAAACACCATATATTTT.